This T cell receptor beta chain was captured in a study of T cell changes during pregnancy in multiple sclerosis. TCRdb keeps only in-frame clones here, not all; method: immunoSEQ multiplex PCR. The sample shows 100,000 or so clones, over 85% of them seen only once. The CDR3 is 12 amino acids. Trimming pared 6 bases from V and 4 bases from J, leaving 9 bases between. The germline V gene encodes CDR1 MNHEY and CDR2 SVGAGI. This TCR was sampled from a female donor in good health, enrolled as a control in a pregnancy study. This sequence joins TRBV6-5 and TRBJ2-5; no reliable D call. Sample: peripheral blood, taken after pregnancy. The CDR3 loop is CASSASLETQYF. CDR3 in DNA: TGTGCCAGCAGCGCGAGCTTAGAGACCCAGTACTTC.